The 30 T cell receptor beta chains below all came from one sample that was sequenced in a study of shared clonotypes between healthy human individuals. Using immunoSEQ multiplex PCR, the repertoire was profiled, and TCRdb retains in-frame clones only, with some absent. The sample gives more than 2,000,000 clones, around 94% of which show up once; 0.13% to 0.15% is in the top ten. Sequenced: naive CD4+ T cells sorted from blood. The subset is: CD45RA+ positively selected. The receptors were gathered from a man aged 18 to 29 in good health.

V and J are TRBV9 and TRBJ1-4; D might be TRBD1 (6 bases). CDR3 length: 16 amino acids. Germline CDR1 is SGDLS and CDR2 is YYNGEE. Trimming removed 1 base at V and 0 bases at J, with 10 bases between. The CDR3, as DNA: TGTGCCAGCAGCGTAAGGGGGGTAGCAACTAATGAAAAACTGTTTTTT. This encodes CASSVRGVATNEKLFF.

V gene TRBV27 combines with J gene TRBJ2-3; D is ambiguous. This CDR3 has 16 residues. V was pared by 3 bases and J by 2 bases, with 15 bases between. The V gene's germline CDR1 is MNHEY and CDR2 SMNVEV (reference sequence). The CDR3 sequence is CASSLLAQINTDTQYF. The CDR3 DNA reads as TGTGCCAGCAGTTTGTTGGCACAGATAAACACAGATACGCAGTATTTT.

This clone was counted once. The CDR3: CASSVGSSGSLETQYF. CDR3 DNA: TGTGCCAGCAGCGTAGGATCTAGCGGGAGTCTTGAGACCCAGTACTTC. This chain uses TRBV9 with TRBJ2-5, with 10 bases that match TRBD2. The germline gives CDR1 SGDLS, CDR2 YYNGEE. The CDR3 is made up of 16 amino acids. The ends lost 0 bases at V and 5 bases at J; junction bases unmatched: 7.

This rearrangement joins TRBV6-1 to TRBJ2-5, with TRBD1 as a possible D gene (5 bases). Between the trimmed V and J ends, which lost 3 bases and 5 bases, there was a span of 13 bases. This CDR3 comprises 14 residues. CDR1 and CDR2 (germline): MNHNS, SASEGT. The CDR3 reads CASSDRARQETQYF. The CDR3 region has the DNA TGTGCCAGCAGTGATAGGGCGCGACAGGAGACCCAGTACTTC.

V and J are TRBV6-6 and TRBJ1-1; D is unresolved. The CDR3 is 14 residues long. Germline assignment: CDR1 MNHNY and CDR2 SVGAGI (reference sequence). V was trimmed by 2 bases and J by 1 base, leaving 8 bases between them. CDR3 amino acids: CASSYRTPNTEAFF. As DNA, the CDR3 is TGTGCCAGCAGTTACAGGACCCCGAACACTGAAGCTTTCTTT.

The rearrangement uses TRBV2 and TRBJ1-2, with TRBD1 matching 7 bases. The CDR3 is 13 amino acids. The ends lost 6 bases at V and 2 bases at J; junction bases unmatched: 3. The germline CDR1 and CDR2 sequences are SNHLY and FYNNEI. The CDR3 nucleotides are TGTGCCAGCAGCCCGGGACAGAACTATGGCTACACCTTC. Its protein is CASSPGQNYGYTF.

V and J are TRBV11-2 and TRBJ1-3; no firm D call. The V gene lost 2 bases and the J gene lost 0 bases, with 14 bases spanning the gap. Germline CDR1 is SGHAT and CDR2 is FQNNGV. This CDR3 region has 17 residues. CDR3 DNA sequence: TGTGCCAGCAGCTTATCGATTCATCCAAACTCTGGAAACACCATATATTTT. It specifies CASSLSIHPNSGNTIYF.

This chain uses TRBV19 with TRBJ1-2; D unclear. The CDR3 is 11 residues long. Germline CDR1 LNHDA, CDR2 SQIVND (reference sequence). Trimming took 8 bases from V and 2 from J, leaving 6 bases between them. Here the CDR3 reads CASGVNYGYTF. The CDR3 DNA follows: TGTGCCAGTGGGGTGAACTATGGCTACACCTTC.

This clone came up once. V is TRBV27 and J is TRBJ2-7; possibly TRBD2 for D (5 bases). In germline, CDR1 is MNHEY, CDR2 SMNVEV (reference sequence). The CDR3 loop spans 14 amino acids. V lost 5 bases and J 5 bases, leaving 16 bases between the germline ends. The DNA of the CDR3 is TGTGCCAGCAGTCACAGCCTCGGGATTAACGAGCAGTACTTC. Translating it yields CASSHSLGINEQYF.

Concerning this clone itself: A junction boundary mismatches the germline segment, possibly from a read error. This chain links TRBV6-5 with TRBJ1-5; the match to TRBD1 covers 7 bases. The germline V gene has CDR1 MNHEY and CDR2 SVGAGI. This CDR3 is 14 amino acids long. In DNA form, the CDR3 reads TGTGCCAGCAGTTCGGGACAGAGCATTCAGCCCCAGCATTTT. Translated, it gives CASSSGQSIQPQHF.

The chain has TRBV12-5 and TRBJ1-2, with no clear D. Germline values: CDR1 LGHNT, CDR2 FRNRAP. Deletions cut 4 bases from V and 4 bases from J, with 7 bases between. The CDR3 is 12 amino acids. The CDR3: CASGSSVYGYTF. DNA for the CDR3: TGTGCTAGTGGTTCTTCCGTCTATGGCTACACCTTC.

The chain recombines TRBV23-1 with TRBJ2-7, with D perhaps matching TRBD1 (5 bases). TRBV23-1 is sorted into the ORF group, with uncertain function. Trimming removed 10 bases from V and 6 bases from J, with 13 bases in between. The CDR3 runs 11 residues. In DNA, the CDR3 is TGCGCCATCCAGGGATGTTGCGAGCAGTACTTC. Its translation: CAIQGCCEQYF.

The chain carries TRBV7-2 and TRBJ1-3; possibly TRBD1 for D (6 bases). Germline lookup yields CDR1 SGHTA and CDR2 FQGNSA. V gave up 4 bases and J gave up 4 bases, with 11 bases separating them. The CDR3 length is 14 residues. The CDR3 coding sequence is TGTGCCAGCAGCTCAGGGGAGGTCGGAAACACCATATATTTT. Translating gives CASSSGEVGNTIYF.

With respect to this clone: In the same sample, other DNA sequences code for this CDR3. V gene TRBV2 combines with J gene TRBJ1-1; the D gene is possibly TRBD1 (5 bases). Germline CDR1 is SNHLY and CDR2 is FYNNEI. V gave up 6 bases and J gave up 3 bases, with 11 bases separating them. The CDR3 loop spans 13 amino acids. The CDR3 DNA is TGTGCCAGCAGGGGACCGGGGGACACTGAAGCTTTCTTT. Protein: CASRGPGDTEAFF. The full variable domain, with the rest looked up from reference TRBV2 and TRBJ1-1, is EPEVTQTPSHQVTQMGQEVILRCVPISNHLYFYWYRQILGQKVEFLVSFYNNEISEKSEIFDDQFSVERPDGSNFTLKIRSTKLEDSAMYFCASRGPGDTEAFFGQGTRLTVV.

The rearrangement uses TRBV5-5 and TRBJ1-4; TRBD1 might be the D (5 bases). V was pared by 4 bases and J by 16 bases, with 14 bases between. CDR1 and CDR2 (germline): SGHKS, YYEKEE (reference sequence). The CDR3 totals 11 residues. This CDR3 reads CASSVDSRTFF. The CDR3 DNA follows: TGTGCCAGCAGCGTCGACAGCAGAACGTTTTTT. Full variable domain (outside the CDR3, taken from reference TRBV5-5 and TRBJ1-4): DAGVTQSPTHLIKTRGQQVTLRCSPISGHKSVSWYQQVLGQGPQFIFQYYEKEERGRGNFPDRFSARQFPNYSSELNVNALLLGDSALYLCASSVDSRTFFGSGTQLSVL.

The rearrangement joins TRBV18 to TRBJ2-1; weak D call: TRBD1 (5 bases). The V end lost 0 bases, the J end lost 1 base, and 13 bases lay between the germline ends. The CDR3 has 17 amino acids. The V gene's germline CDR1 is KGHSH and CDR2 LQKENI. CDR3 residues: CASSPPFQGNSYNEQFF. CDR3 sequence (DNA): TGTGCCAGCTCACCACCGTTTCAGGGTAATTCCTACAATGAGCAGTTCTTC.

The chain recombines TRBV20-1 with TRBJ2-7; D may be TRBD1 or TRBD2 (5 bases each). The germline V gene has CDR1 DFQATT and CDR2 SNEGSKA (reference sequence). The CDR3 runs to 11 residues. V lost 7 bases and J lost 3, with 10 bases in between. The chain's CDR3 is CSVGGYYEQYF. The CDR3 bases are TGCAGTGTTGGGGGTTACTACGAGCAGTACTTC.

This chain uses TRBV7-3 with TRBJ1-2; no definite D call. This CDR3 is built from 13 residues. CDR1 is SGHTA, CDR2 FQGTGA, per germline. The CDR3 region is CAENSGVTRGYTF. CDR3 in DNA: TGTGCGGAAAATTCGGGAGTTACTCGTGGCTACACCTTC.

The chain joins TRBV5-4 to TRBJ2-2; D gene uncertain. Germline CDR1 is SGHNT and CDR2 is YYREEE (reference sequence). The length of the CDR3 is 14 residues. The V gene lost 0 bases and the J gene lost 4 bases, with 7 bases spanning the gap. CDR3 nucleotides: TGTGCCAGCAGCTTGGGCCAGTCCACCGGGGAGCTGTTTTTT. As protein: CASSLGQSTGELFF.

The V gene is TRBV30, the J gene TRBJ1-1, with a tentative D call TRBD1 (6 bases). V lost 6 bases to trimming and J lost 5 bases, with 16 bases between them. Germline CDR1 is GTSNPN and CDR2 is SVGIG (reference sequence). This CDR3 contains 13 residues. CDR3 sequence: CACTDNRETEAFF. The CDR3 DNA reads TGTGCCTGTACAGATAACAGGGAGACTGAAGCTTTCTTT.

CDR3 sequence reads: CASSPGQGLGETQYF. CDR3 nucleotide sequence: TGTGCCAGTAGTCCGGGACAGGGGCTAGGAGAGACCCAGTACTTC. This chain uses TRBV19 with TRBJ2-5; 10 bases line up with TRBD1. The CDR3 runs to 15 residues. CDR1 LNHDA and CDR2 SQIVND come from the germline V gene (reference sequence). V lost 5 bases, J lost 4 bases, and 7 bases stayed unmatched.

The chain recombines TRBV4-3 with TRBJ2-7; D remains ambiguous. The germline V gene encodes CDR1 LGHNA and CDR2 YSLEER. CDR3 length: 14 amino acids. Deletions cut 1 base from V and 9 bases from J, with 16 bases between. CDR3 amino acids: CASSQAPGNWGQYF. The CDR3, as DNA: TGCGCCAGCAGCCAAGCACCGGGCAACTGGGGGCAGTACTTC.

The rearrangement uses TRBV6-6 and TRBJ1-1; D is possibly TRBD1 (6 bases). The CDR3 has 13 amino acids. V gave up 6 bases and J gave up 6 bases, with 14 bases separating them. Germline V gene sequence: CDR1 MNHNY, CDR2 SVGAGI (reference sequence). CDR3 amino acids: CASRFTGFPEAFF. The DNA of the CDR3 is TGTGCCAGCAGATTCACAGGGTTCCCTGAAGCTTTCTTT.

CDR3 nucleotide sequence: TGCGCCAGCAGTGAGCGCCTTAGCGGGGGGGCCCACGAGCAGTACTTC. Protein: CASSERLSGGAHEQYF. The chain couples TRBV10-1 to TRBJ2-7; 11 nucleotides align to TRBD2. This CDR3 spans 16 amino acids. Trimming removed 2 bases from V and 5 bases from J; junction bases left unmatched: 8. The germline V gene encodes CDR1 WNHNN and CDR2 SYGVQD (reference sequence).

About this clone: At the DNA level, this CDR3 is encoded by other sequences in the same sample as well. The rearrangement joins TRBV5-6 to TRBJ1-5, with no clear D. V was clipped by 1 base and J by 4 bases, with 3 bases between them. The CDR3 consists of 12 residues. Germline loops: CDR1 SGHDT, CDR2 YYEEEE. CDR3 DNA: TGTGCCAGCAGCTTGCGGAATCAGCCCCAGCATTTT. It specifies CASSLRNQPQHF.

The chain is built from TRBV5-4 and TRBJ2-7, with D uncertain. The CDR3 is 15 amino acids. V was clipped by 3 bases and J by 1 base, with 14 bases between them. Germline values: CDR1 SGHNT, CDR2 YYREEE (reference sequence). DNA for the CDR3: TGTGCCAGCAGCTGGGTTGGATGGGGATCCTACGAGCAGTACTTC. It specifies CASSWVGWGSYEQYF.

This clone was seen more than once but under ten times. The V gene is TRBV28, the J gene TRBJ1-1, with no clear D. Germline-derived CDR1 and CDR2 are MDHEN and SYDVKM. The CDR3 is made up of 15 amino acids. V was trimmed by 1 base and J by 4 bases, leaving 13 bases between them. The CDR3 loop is CASSLFTRPGTEAFF. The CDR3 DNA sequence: TGTGCCAGCAGTTTATTCACGCGTCCGGGCACTGAAGCTTTCTTT.

CDR3 residues: CASRLQGINEKLFF. The CDR3 nucleotides read TGTGCCAGCAGACTGCAGGGAATTAATGAAAAACTGTTTTTT. V gene TRBV28 combines with J gene TRBJ1-4; maybe TRBD1 (5 bases). This CDR3 has 14 residues. Trimming pared 6 bases from V and 4 bases from J, leaving 12 bases between. The germline V gene has CDR1 MDHEN and CDR2 SYDVKM.

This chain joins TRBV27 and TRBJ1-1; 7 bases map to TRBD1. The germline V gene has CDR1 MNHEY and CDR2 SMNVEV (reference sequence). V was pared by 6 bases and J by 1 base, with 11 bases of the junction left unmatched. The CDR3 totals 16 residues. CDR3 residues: CASSTPSRDRNTEAFF. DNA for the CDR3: TGTGCCAGCAGCACCCCATCACGGGACAGGAACACTGAAGCTTTCTTT.

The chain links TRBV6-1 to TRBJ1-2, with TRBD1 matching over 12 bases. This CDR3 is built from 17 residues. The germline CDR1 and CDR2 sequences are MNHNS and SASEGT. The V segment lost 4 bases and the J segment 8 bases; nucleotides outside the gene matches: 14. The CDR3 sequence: CASSGPVVGQGARGYTF. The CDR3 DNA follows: TGTGCCAGCAGTGGCCCCGTCGTGGGACAGGGGGCGCGCGGCTACACCTTC.